One sample yielded the 24 T cell receptor beta chains listed below, sequenced in a study of control samples from healthy donors and cancer patients (dated by TCRdb to 2018 to 2020). The method was the immunoSEQ multiplex PCR assay. Drawn from immuneACCESS, this table holds only the in-frame rearrangements with V and J called that TCRdb kept. Clones are partly lost; checked studies trace under half to an unresolved V gene and leave the rest unexplained. The sample contains 100,000 or so clones, about 89% of them found a single time. The leading ten clones occupy 0.92% of the sample. The sequenced sample consisted of blood. The receptors derive from a woman in her thirties in good health.

The gene calls are TRBV3-1 (or the pseudogene TRBV3-2) and TRBJ1-1; D perhaps matches TRBD1 (5 bases). Germline CDR1 reads LGHDT; CDR2 reads YNNKEL (reference sequence). CDR3 length: 13 residues. Trimming shortened V by 4 bases and J by 5 bases, and 11 bases separated the two germline ends. The CDR3 here is CASSLGVGTEAFF. DNA of the CDR3: TGTGCCAGCAGCCTGGGGGTCGGGACTGAAGCTTTCTTT.

The chain couples TRBV6-5 to TRBJ1-2; TRBD1 matches 12 bases. Trimming cost V 6 bases and J 3 bases; bases outside gene matches: 5. The length of the CDR3 is 15 residues. Germline CDR1 reads MNHEY; CDR2 reads SVGAGI. The CDR3 reads CASRPGTGGDYGYTF. The CDR3 DNA is TGTGCCAGCAGACCCGGGACAGGGGGCGACTATGGCTACACCTTC.

The chain employs TRBV9 and TRBJ2-5; D is undetermined. The CDR3 has 15 residues. V lost 0 bases and J 2 bases, leaving 11 bases between the germline ends. From germline, CDR1 is SGDLS and CDR2 YYNGEE. In DNA, the CDR3 is TGTGCCAGCAGCGTAGCTCCAGGTATACAAGAGACCCAGTACTTC. Translating it yields CASSVAPGIQETQYF. Full variable domain (remainder filled in from reference TRBV9 and TRBJ2-5): DSGVTQTPKHLITATGQRVTLRCSPRSGDLSVYWYQQSLDQGLQFLIQYYNGEERAKGNILERFSAQQFPDLHSELNLSSLELGDSALYFCASSVAPGIQETQYFGPGTRLLVL.

The chain carries TRBV4-1 and TRBJ2-2, with a tentative D call TRBD2 (7 bases). Germline V gene lookup returns CDR1 MGHRA and CDR2 YSYEKL. V lost 7 bases, J lost 4 bases, and 16 bases lay in between. The CDR3 covers 15 residues. The CDR3 coding sequence is TGCGCCAGCACGAGGGAGGGGGAGGCCACCGGGGAGCTGTTTTTT. It specifies CASTREGEATGELFF.

This chain joins TRBV6-6 and TRBJ2-7, with D perhaps assigned TRBD1 or TRBD2 (5 bases each). V lost 2 bases to trimming and J lost 1 base, with 12 bases between them. Per germline, CDR1 MNHNY and CDR2 SVGAGI (reference sequence). CDR3 length: 15 residues. The CDR3 DNA reads as TGTGCCAGCAGTTACGGCCGGGGCGGATCCTACGAGCAGTACTTC. It is translated as CASSYGRGGSYEQYF.

The chain recombines TRBV6-5 with TRBJ1-2, with a possible D match to TRBD1 (6 bases). The germline CDR1 and CDR2 sequences are MNHEY and SVGAGI. The CDR3 loop spans 13 amino acids. Trimming removed 6 bases from V and 3 bases from J, with 11 bases in between. CDR3 sequence reads: CASRDSFDYGYTF. The CDR3 region has the DNA TGTGCCAGCAGGGACAGTTTCGACTATGGCTACACCTTC.

The rearrangement links TRBV5-1 to TRBJ2-3, with D possibly being TRBD2 (5 bases). The germline V gene encodes CDR1 SGHRS and CDR2 YFSETQ. This CDR3 is built from 18 residues. V was cut by 0 bases and J by 0 bases, with 17 bases left in between. The CDR3 DNA is TGCGCCAGCAGCTTGGGGGAGAGGGCAGGCGCTAGCACAGATACGCAGTATTTT. Encoded protein: CASSLGERAGASTDTQYF.

The chain recombines TRBV18 with TRBJ1-4, with 10 bases lining up with TRBD1. After removal of 3 bases from V and 2 bases from J, the junction contained 3 bases not matched to a gene. The CDR3 has 16 residues. Germline V gene lookup returns CDR1 KGHSH and CDR2 LQKENI. Here the CDR3 DNA reads TGTGCCAGCTCACCGACAGGGGGCTTGACTAATGAAAAACTGTTTTTT. Its translation: CASSPTGGLTNEKLFF. Combining the CDR3 with reference TRBV18 and TRBJ1-4 gives the whole variable domain NAGVMQNPRHLVRRRGQEARLRCSPMKGHSHVYWYRQLPEEGLKFMVYLQKENIIDESGMPKERFSAEFPKEGPSILRIQQVVRGDSAAYFCASSPTGGLTNEKLFFGSGTQLSVL.

The table lists this clone with a count of one. V is TRBV2 and J is TRBJ2-2; 8 positions match TRBD1. Germline trimming cut 7 bases from V and 6 bases from J; bases unmatched to any gene: 7. Germline V gene lookup returns CDR1 SNHLY and CDR2 FYNNEI. The CDR3 contains 14 residues. CDR3 nucleotides: TGTGCCAGCACGGCGCAGGGGGCCTCCGGGGAGCTGTTTTTT. It codes for CASTAQGASGELFF.

This clone was seen only once. CDR3 sequence: CASTVSGVGPSGANVLTF. The CDR3 coding sequence is TGTGCCAGTACCGTCAGTGGGGTGGGCCCCTCTGGGGCCAACGTCCTGACTTTC. V usage is TRBV19 and J usage is TRBJ2-6; D is unclear. Germline V gives CDR1 LNHDA, CDR2 SQIVND (reference sequence). The CDR3 has 18 residues. With 7 bases removed from V and 0 bases from J, the gap between germline ends came to 19 bases.

This clone was detected only once. V usage is TRBV29-1 and J usage is TRBJ2-7, with TRBD2 matching over 11 bases. The J segment lost 1 base and the V segment lost 6 bases, leaving 5 bases of the junction unmatched. The CDR3 contains 14 residues. Germline lookup yields CDR1 SQVTM and CDR2 ANQGSEA. In DNA form, the CDR3 reads TGCAGCGTATCCGGGACTAGCGGTTCCTACGAGCAGTACTTC. Its translation is CSVSGTSGSYEQYF.

V and J are TRBV29-1 and TRBJ2-4, with D possibly being TRBD2 (5 bases). Germline CDR1 and CDR2: SQVTM and ANQGSEA. Trimming shortened V by 4 bases and J by 5 bases, and 18 bases separated the two germline ends. This CDR3 has 15 amino acids. The CDR3 DNA sequence: TGCAGCGTTGTGGCCGAGGGCCGAGGGCAAAACATTCAGTACTTC. It is translated as CSVVAEGRGQNIQYF.

The V and J genes are TRBV18 and TRBJ1-3; D is unresolved. The V and J ends lost 2 bases and 0 bases respectively, with 8 bases between them. This CDR3 contains 15 residues. CDR1 is KGHSH and CDR2 is LQKENI in the germline V gene. The CDR3, as DNA: TGTGCCAGCTCACCATCAGGCTCCTCTGGAAACACCATATATTTT. It translates to CASSPSGSSGNTIYF.

This rearrangement joins TRBV7-2 to TRBJ1-4; D gene ambiguous. Germline values: CDR1 SGHTA, CDR2 FQGNSA. The CDR3 spans 12 residues. Trimming removed 7 bases at V and 5 bases at J, with 8 bases between. This CDR3 reads CASTEQNEKLFF. In DNA, the CDR3 is TGTGCCAGCACCGAACAAAATGAAAAACTGTTTTTT.

The rearrangement links TRBV5-1 to TRBJ1-1; D possibly corresponds to TRBD1 (6 bases). Germline CDR1 is SGHRS and CDR2 is YFSETQ. The CDR3 is 15 amino acids. Trimming left V 1 base short and J 1 base short, with 11 bases between. CDR3 DNA sequence: TGCGCCAGCAGCTTGCGGGACACCTCGAACACTGAAGCTTTCTTT. Amino acid sequence: CASSLRDTSNTEAFF.

The chain uses TRBV5-1 and TRBJ1-4; D is unclear. V lost 0 bases and J 4 bases, leaving 10 bases between the germline ends. This CDR3 comprises 15 residues. Germline CDR1 and CDR2: SGHRS and YFSETQ. The CDR3 region is CASSLEWAVNEKLFF. In DNA form, the CDR3 reads TGCGCCAGCAGCTTGGAATGGGCGGTTAATGAAAAACTGTTTTTT.

This clone has just a few counts. This rearrangement joins TRBV21-1 to TRBJ2-3; the table gives TRBD2 as D, unverified against the DNA. TRBV21-1 is a pseudogene segment. This CDR3 comprises 15 residues. The CDR3 is CASSKGTSGTDTQYF. Written as DNA, the CDR3 is TGTGCCAGCAGCAAAGGGACTAGCGGAACAGATACGCAGTATTTT.

The chain recombines TRBV9 with TRBJ1-2, with 8 bases aligning to TRBD1. The CDR3 contains 14 residues. Per the germline V gene, CDR1 is SGDLS and CDR2 is YYNGEE. V was clipped by 3 bases and J by 5 bases; unmatched bases: 6. The CDR3 sequence is CASSASRGRYGYTF. CDR3 in DNA: TGTGCCAGCAGCGCCTCCAGGGGGCGGTATGGCTACACCTTC.

The genes are TRBV19 and TRBJ1-5, with 7 bases that match TRBD1. This CDR3 has 17 amino acids. J lost 1 base, V lost 4 bases, and 10 bases had no gene match. Germline V gives CDR1 LNHDA, CDR2 SQIVND (reference sequence). CDR3 bases: TGTGCCAGTAGTACAAACGAGGGGGCATGGAGCAATCAGCCCCAGCATTTT. Protein sequence: CASSTNEGAWSNQPQHF.

The gene calls are TRBV5-1 and TRBJ2-1, with TRBD2 matching over 9 bases. V gave up 0 bases and J gave up 8 bases; unmatched junction bases: 6. The CDR3 contains 15 residues. The germline CDR1 and CDR2 sequences are SGHRS and YFSETQ. CDR3 coding DNA: TGCGCCAGCAGCTTGGCGGCGGGAGGGCCTTATGAGCAGTTCTTC. This gives the protein CASSLAAGGPYEQFF.

This clone showed up just a few times. This CDR3 reads CASSPHGGEQYF. The CDR3 bases are TGTGCCAGCAGCCCCCATGGGGGCGAGCAGTACTTC. The chain joins TRBV6-6 to TRBJ2-7; D tentatively fits TRBD1 or TRBD2 (5 bases each). This CDR3 spans 12 amino acids. Germline CDR1 MNHNY, CDR2 SVGAGI (reference sequence). Trimming took off 6 bases at V and 6 bases at J, with 12 bases between the two ends.

This clone occurred once. J is TRBJ2-1 and V is TRBV19; 9 positions agree with TRBD2. The germline CDR1 and CDR2 sequences are LNHDA and SQIVND (reference sequence). The J segment lost 0 bases and the V segment lost 6 bases, leaving 9 bases of the junction unmatched. The CDR3 loop spans 17 amino acids. In nucleotides, the CDR3 is TGTGCCAGTAGGCCACTAGCGGGCCCGAGCTCCTACAATGAGCAGTTCTTC. Its protein is CASRPLAGPSSYNEQFF. Together with reference TRBV19 and TRBJ2-1, the CDR3 gives the full variable domain: DGGITQSPKYLFRKEGQNVTLSCEQNLNHDAMYWYRQDPGQGLRLIYYSQIVNDFQKGDIAEGYSVSREKKESFPLTVTSAQKNPTAFYLCASRPLAGPSSYNEQFFGPGTRLTVL.

To note about this clone: The sample has other DNA sequences that encode this CDR3 too. V is TRBV18 and J is TRBJ1-1, with unresolved D. V gave up 3 bases and J gave up 1 base, with 6 bases separating them. This CDR3 contains 13 residues. The germline CDR1 and CDR2 sequences are KGHSH and LQKENI. CDR3 nucleotides: TGTGCCAGCTCACCTAGTGAGAACACTGAAGCTTTCTTT. This translates into CASSPSENTEAFF.

J is TRBJ2-7 and V is TRBV30, with D perhaps assigned TRBD1 or TRBD2 (7 bases each). The germline V gene has CDR1 GTSNPN and CDR2 SVGIG (reference sequence). The CDR3 is 13 amino acids. In nucleotides, the CDR3 is TGTGCGGCCAGGGGGGGATATACCTACGAGCAGTACTTC. It codes for CAARGGYTYEQYF. Full variable domain (remainder filled in from reference TRBV30 and TRBJ2-7): SQTIHQWPATLVQPVGSPLSLECTVEGTSNPNLYWYRQAAGRGLQLLFYSVGIGQISSEVPQNLSASRPQDRQFILSSKKLLLSDSGFYLCAARGGYTYEQYFGPGTRLTVT.